The sequence of this T cell receptor beta chain was determined in a study of technical replicates of blood from several donors. Generated by immunoSEQ multiplex PCR, the TCRdb table keeps only in-frame clones and is missing some. Seen here are 80,000 to 100,000 clones, 92% observed once, and the top ten hold 0.25% to 0.35%. Trimming took 0 bases from V and 4 from J, leaving 12 bases between them. CDR3 length: 15 residues. The germline V gene encodes CDR1 LNHDA and CDR2 SQIVND (reference sequence). The source is a human donor in good health. Sequenced sample: T cells isolated from PBMCs. The V gene is TRBV19, the J gene TRBJ1-2; a weak D match, TRBD1 (5 bases). The CDR3 coding sequence is TGTGCCAGTAGTATAGATCGTGGGGCCGGCTATGGCTACACCTTC. This sequence encodes CASSIDRGAGYGYTF.